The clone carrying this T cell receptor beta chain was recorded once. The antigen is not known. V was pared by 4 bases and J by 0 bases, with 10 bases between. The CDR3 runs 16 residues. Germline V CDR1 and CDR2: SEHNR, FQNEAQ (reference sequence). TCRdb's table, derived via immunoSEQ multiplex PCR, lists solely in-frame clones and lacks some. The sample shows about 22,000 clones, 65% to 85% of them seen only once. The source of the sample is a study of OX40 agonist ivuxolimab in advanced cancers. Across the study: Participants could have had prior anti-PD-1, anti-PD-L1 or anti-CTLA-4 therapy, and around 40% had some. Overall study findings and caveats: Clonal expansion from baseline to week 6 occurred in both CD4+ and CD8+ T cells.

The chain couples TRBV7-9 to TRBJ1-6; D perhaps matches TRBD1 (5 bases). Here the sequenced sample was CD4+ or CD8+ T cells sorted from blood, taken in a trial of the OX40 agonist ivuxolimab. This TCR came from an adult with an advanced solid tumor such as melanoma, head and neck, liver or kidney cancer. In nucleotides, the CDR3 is TGTGCCAGCAGCTGGGGACGAGGCTCCTATAATTCACCCCTCCACTTT. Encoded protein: CASSWGRGSYNSPLHF.